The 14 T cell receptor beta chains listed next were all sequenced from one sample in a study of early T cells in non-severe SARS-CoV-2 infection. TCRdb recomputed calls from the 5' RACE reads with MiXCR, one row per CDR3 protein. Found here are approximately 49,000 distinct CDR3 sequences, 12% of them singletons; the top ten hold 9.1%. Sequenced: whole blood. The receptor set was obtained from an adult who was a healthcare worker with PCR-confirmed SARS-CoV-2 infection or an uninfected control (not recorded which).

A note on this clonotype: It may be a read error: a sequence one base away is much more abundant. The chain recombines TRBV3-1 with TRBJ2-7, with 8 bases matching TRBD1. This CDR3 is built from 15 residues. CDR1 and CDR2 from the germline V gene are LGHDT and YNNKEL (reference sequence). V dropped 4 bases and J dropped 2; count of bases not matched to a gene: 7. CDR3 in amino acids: CASSPYPTGAYEQYF. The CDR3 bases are TGTGCCAGCAGCCCCTATCCGACAGGGGCCTACGAGCAGTACTTC.

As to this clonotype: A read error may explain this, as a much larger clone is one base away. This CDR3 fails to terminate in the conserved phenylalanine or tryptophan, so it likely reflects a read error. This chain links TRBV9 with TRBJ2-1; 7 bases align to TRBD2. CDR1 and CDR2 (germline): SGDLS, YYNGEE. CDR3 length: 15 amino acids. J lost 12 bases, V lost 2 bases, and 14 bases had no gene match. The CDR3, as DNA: TGTGCCAGCAGCGTCGATCTAGCGGCCTCACAGCGGCAGTTCTAC. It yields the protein CASSVDLAASQRQFY.

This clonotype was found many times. CDR3 in DNA: TGTGCCAGCAGTTTACAGGGGGCGGGTGGACAAGAGACCCAGTACTTC. Amino acid sequence: CASSLQGAGGQETQYF. The V gene is TRBV27, the J gene TRBJ2-5; 8 nucleotides agree with TRBD1. CDR1 is MNHEY, CDR2 SMNVEV, per germline (reference sequence). Unmatched junction bases numbered 7, after V lost 2 bases and J lost 2 bases. The CDR3 extends over 16 amino acids.

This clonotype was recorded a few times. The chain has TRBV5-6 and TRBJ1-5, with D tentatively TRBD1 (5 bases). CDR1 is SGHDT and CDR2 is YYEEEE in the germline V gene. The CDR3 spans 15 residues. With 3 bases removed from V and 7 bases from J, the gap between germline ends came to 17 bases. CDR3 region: CASSWLGGETQPQHF. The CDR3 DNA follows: TGTGCCAGCAGCTGGTTGGGAGGGGAGACACAGCCCCAGCATTTT.

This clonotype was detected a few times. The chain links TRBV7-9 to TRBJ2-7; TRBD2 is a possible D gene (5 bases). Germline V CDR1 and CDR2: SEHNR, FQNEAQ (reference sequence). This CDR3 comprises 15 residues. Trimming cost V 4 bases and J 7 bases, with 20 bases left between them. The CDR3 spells CASSSGMVALREQYF. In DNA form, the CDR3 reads TGTGCCAGCAGCTCGGGGATGGTGGCTCTCCGTGAGCAGTACTTC.

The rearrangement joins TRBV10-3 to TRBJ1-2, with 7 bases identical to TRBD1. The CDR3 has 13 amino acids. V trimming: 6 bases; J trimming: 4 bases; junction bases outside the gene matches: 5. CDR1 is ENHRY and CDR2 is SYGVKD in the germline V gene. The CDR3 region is CAISAQGIYGYTF. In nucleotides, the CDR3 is TGTGCCATCAGCGCACAGGGGATCTATGGCTACACCTTC.

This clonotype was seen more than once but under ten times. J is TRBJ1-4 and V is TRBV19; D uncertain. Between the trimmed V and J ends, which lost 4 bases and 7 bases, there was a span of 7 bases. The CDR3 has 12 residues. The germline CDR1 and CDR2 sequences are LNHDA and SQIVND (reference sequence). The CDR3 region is CASSKDGEKLFF. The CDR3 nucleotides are TGTGCCAGTAGTAAGGACGGTGAAAAACTGTTTTTT. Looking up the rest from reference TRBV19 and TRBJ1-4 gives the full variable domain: DGGITQSPKYLFRKEGQNVTLSCEQNLNHDAMYWYRQDPGQGLRLIYYSQIVNDFQKGDIAEGYSVSREKKESFPLTVTSAQKNPTAFYLCASSKDGEKLFFGSGTQLSVL.

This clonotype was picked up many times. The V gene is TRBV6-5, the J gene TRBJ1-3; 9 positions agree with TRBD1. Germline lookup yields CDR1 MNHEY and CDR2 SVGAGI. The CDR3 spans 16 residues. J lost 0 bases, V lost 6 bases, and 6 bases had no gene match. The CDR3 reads CASRPGTGISGNTIYF. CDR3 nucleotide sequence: TGTGCCAGCAGACCCGGGACAGGGATCTCTGGAAACACCATATATTTT.

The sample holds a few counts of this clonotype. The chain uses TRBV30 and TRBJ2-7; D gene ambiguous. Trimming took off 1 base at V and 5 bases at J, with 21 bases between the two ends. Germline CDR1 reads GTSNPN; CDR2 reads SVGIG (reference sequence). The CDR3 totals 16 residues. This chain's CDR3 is CAWSGPSRLRIHEQYF. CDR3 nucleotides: TGTGCCTGGAGTGGACCCTCTCGGCTTCGTATCCACGAGCAGTACTTC. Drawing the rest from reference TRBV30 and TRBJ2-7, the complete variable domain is SQTIHQWPATLVQPVGSPLSLECTVEGTSNPNLYWYRQAAGRGLQLLFYSVGIGQISSEVPQNLSASRPQDRQFILSSKKLLLSDSGFYLCAWSGPSRLRIHEQYFGPGTRLTVT.

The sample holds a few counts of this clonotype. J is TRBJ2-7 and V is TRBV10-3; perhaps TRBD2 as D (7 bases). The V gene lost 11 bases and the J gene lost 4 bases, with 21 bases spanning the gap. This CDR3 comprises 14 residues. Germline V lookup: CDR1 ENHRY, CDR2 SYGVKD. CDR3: CAPSCGGRVYEQYF. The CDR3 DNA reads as TGTGCCCCCTCGTGCGGGGGCAGGGTATACGAGCAGTACTTC.

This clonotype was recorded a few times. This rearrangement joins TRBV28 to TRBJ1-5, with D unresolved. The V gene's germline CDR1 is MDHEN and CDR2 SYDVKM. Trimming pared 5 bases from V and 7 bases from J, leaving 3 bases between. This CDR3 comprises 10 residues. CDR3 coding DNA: TGTGCCAGCAGTATCCAGCCCCAGCATTTT. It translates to CASSIQPQHF. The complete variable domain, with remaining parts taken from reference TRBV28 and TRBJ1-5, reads DVKVTQSSRYLVKRTGEKVFLECVQDMDHENMFWYRQDPGLGLRLIYFSYDVKMKEKGDIPEGYSVSREKKERFSLILESASTNQTSMYLCASSIQPQHFGDGTRLSIL.

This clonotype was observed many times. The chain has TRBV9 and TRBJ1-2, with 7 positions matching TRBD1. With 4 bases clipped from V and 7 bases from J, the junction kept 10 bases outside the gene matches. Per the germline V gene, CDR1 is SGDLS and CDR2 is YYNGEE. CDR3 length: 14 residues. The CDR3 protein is CASSPTTGKGGYTF. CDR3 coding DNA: TGTGCCAGCAGCCCAACGACAGGGAAGGGTGGCTACACCTTC.

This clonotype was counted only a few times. CDR3 sequence: CSVGQAHSYEQYF. Written as DNA, the CDR3 is TGCAGCGTTGGACAGGCCCACTCCTACGAGCAGTACTTC. The rearrangement links TRBV29-1 to TRBJ2-7, with D possibly matching TRBD1 (6 bases). The V gene's germline CDR1 is SQVTM and CDR2 ANQGSEA. The V end lost 4 bases, the J end lost 0 bases, and 10 bases lay between the germline ends. This CDR3 has 13 residues.

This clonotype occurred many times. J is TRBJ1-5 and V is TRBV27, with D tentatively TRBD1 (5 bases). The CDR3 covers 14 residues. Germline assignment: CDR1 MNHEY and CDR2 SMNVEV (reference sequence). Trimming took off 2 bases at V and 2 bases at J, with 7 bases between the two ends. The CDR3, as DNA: TGTGCCAGCAGTTTAGTACAGGGCAATCAGCCCCAGCATTTT. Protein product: CASSLVQGNQPQHF.